This T cell receptor beta chain was retrieved from a study of human T cells and chemical hapten exposure. Looking at the study overall: Patients got weekly scalp diphenylcyclopropenone doses over the roughly 22-week study.

The time point is: patch test 3, about 24 weeks after DPC sensitization. The treatment here: therapeutic diphenylcyclopropenone sensitization with weekly scalp DPC. The table lists this clonotype with a few counts. TCRdb reprocessed the RACE reads via MiXCR and lists one record per CDR3 protein. The data show over 55,000 distinct CDR3 sequences, around 12% seen once. Unmatched junction bases numbered 7, after V lost 8 bases and J lost 8 bases. The germline V gene encodes CDR1 MNHEY and CDR2 SMNVEV (reference sequence). The CDR3 is made up of 13 amino acids. The material was whole blood, obtained in connection with sensitization to the hapten diphenylcyclopropenone (DPC). The receptor's source is a man younger than 40 with alopecia areata. Some clones in this sample may be carry-over from other donors' samples. V usage is TRBV27 and J usage is TRBJ1-4, with 8 bases aligning to TRBD1. CDR3 sequence reads: CASGDRRGEKLFF. CDR3 in DNA: TGTGCCAGCGGGGACAGGAGAGGCGAAAAACTGTTTTTT.